This TCR beta chain derives from a study of vaccination effects on CD4 cells after COVID-19. Antigen-specific CD4+ T cells expanded by the ViraFEST assay with viral peptide pools were then sequenced. At the end of approximately 10 days of culture, CD4+ T cells were isolated. Having tested negative for nucleocapsid antibodies, the vaccine recipients showed no prior SARS-CoV-2 infection. PBMC cultures contained approximately 1.8 million cells per well, 7.5 to 10 IU/ml IL-2 and around 9.3 ug/ml peptides. Concerning this clone: The antigen is not known.

Libraries were prepared by immunoSEQ multiplex PCR; TCRdb keeps only in-frame clonotypes and omits some of them. The sample lists tens of thousands of clones; about four fifths were seen once. Germline-derived CDR1 and CDR2 are MNHEY and SVGAGI. V shed 7 bases and J shed 0 bases, with 10 bases lying between them. This CDR3 has 14 residues. This specimen consisted of CD4+ T cells from PBMCs cultured with SARS-CoV-2 spike peptides, obtained before COVID-19 vaccination. The V call is TRBV6-5, the J call TRBJ1-5; D is uncertain. The TCR comes from a human donor who received a COVID-19 vaccine. The DNA for the CDR3 is TGTGCCAGCAACGGTGATAATAGCAATCAGCCCCAGCATTTT. Its translation is CASNGDNSNQPQHF.